The rows below give T cell receptor beta chains drawn from one sample of a study of shared clonotypes between healthy human individuals. TCRdb's copy holds only in-frame clones and misses some; the assay was immunoSEQ multiplex PCR. The sample lists about 1 million clones; 65% to 75% were seen once. The source material was memory CD4+ T cells sorted from blood. All receptors derive from a man aged 18 to 35 in good health. Both conserved end residues are part of each CDR3. Fields, in order: D gene, clone size, V gene, J gene, CDR3 protein, CDR3 DNA. The D gene is left open where the match is weak. Rows may omit the clone size; those that give it use once, few, many or a size class.

D gene: TRBD1; clone size: -; V gene: TRBV5-4; J gene: TRBJ1-1; CDR3 protein: CASSLADRMGTEAFF; CDR3 DNA: TGTGCCAGCAGCTTGGCGGACAGGATGGGCACTGAAGCTTTCTTT
D gene: -; clone size: once; V gene: TRBV7-9; J gene: TRBJ1-1; CDR3 protein: CASSVGRVRFWLF; CDR3 DNA: TGTGCCAGCAGCGTTGGGAGGGTACGGTTCTGGCTCTTT
D gene: TRBD1; clone size: -; V gene: TRBV6-4; J gene: TRBJ1-2; CDR3 protein: CASSAGQGVHGYTF; CDR3 DNA: TGTGCCAGCAGTGCGGGACAGGGAGTCCATGGCTACACCTTC
D gene: -; clone size: few; V gene: TRBV2; J gene: TRBJ2-2; CDR3 protein: CASSYRDSAGELFF; CDR3 DNA: TGTGCCAGCAGTTACCGGGACTCCGCCGGGGAGCTGTTTTTT
D gene: -; clone size: -; V gene: TRBV2; J gene: TRBJ2-3; CDR3 protein: CASSPMDTQYF; CDR3 DNA: TGTGCCAGCAGTCCGATGGATACGCAGTATTTT
D gene: -; clone size: few; V gene: TRBV5-1; J gene: TRBJ1-1; CDR3 protein: CASSLIPKPEGEAFF; CDR3 DNA: TGCGCCAGCAGCTTGATTCCGAAACCGGAGGGGGAAGCTTTCTTT
D gene: TRBD1; clone size: few; V gene: TRBV2; J gene: TRBJ1-6; CDR3 protein: CASHPGTGPSPLHF; CDR3 DNA: TGTGCCAGCCACCCCGGGACAGGGCCTTCACCCCTCCACTTT
D gene: -; clone size: few; V gene: TRBV27; J gene: TRBJ1-1; CDR3 protein: CASSFSGNTEAFF; CDR3 DNA: TGTGCCAGCAGTTTCTCAGGGAACACTGAAGCTTTCTTT
D gene: -; clone size: -; V gene: TRBV7-2; J gene: TRBJ1-5; CDR3 protein: CASSYKVNQPQHF; CDR3 DNA: TGTGCCAGCAGCTACAAAGTTAATCAGCCCCAGCATTTT
D gene: TRBD1; clone size: -; V gene: TRBV12-5; J gene: TRBJ2-7; CDR3 protein: CASGLRTGDSYEQYF; CDR3 DNA: TGTGCTAGTGGTCTGCGGACAGGGGATTCCTACGAGCAGTACTTC
D gene: -; clone size: -; V gene: TRBV5-6; J gene: TRBJ2-3; CDR3 protein: CASSLPGLYTDTQYF; CDR3 DNA: TGTGCCAGCAGCTTGCCCGGACTTTACACAGATACGCAGTATTTT
D gene: TRBD2; clone size: -; V gene: TRBV5-1; J gene: TRBJ2-1; CDR3 protein: CASARGSGRANEQFF; CDR3 DNA: TGCGCCAGCGCTAGGGGTAGCGGGAGAGCCAATGAGCAGTTCTTC
D gene: -; clone size: -; V gene: TRBV6-5; J gene: TRBJ1-2; CDR3 protein: CASSRGPGSRGYTF; CDR3 DNA: TGTGCCAGCAGTAGGGGCCCAGGTTCCCGGGGCTACACCTTC
D gene: TRBD2; clone size: -; V gene: TRBV7-9; J gene: TRBJ2-1; CDR3 protein: CASSLEGGRDNEQFF; CDR3 DNA: TGTGCCAGCAGCTTAGAAGGCGGGAGGGACAATGAGCAGTTCTTC
D gene: -; clone size: many; V gene: TRBV21-1; J gene: TRBJ2-1; CDR3 protein: CASSKGSGGSYNEQFF; CDR3 DNA: TGTGCCAGCAGCAAAGGATCAGGGGGCTCCTACAATGAGCAGTTCTTC
D gene: TRBD2; clone size: -; V gene: TRBV7-9; J gene: TRBJ2-3; CDR3 protein: CASSVPGGDTQYF; CDR3 DNA: TGTGCCAGCAGCGTCCCGGGAGGGGATACGCAGTATTTT
D gene: -; clone size: -; V gene: TRBV4-1; J gene: TRBJ2-1; CDR3 protein: CASSLGPLQQFF; CDR3 DNA: TGCGCCAGCAGCCTTGGACCCTTACAGCAGTTCTTC
D gene: TRBD1; clone size: -; V gene: TRBV7-9; J gene: TRBJ2-7; CDR3 protein: CASSPYRGNFYEQYF; CDR3 DNA: TGTGCCAGCAGCCCGTACAGGGGGAATTTCTACGAGCAGTACTTC
D gene: -; clone size: -; V gene: TRBV10-2; J gene: TRBJ2-3; CDR3 protein: CASSEVGRGSDTQYF; CDR3 DNA: TGCGCCAGCAGTGAGGTTGGCAGGGGATCAGATACGCAGTATTTT
D gene: -; clone size: -; V gene: TRBV7-2; J gene: TRBJ2-1; CDR3 protein: CASSSTGYNEQFF; CDR3 DNA: TGTGCCAGCAGCTCCACGGGGTACAATGAGCAGTTCTTC
D gene: -; clone size: -; V gene: TRBV7-2; J gene: TRBJ2-3; CDR3 protein: CASSSGGPTDTQYF; CDR3 DNA: TGTGCCAGCAGCTCCGGGGGGCCCACAGATACGCAGTATTTT
D gene: TRBD1; clone size: few; V gene: TRBV7-8; J gene: TRBJ1-2; CDR3 protein: CASSPGTGAYGYTF; CDR3 DNA: TGTGCCAGCAGCCCCGGGACAGGGGCTTATGGCTACACCTTC
D gene: -; clone size: -; V gene: TRBV7-2; J gene: TRBJ2-5; CDR3 protein: CASSLRTGRDGETQYF; CDR3 DNA: TGTGCCAGCAGCTTAAGGACAGGGAGGGATGGGGAGACCCAGTACTTC
D gene: -; clone size: -; V gene: TRBV7-9; J gene: TRBJ2-5; CDR3 protein: CASSLAGGETQYF; CDR3 DNA: TGTGCCAGCAGCTTAGCCGGAGGAGAGACCCAGTACTTC
D gene: -; clone size: -; V gene: TRBV25-1; J gene: TRBJ2-5; CDR3 protein: CASSESKGPGQETQYF; CDR3 DNA: TGTGCCAGCAGTGAATCTAAGGGTCCGGGCCAAGAGACCCAGTACTTC
D gene: -; clone size: -; V gene: TRBV11-2; J gene: TRBJ2-1; CDR3 protein: CASSLGTYRDEQFF; CDR3 DNA: TGTGCCAGCAGCCTCGGGACCTATCGGGATGAGCAGTTCTTC
D gene: TRBD1; clone size: -; V gene: TRBV30; J gene: TRBJ2-1; CDR3 protein: CAQQGQGYNEQFF; CDR3 DNA: TGTGCCCAACAGGGGCAAGGATACAATGAGCAGTTCTTC
D gene: TRBD2; clone size: -; V gene: TRBV15; J gene: TRBJ2-2; CDR3 protein: CATSVSGRTSGELFF; CDR3 DNA: TGTGCCACCAGCGTTAGCGGGAGGACTAGCGGGGAGCTGTTTTTT
D gene: TRBD1; clone size: -; V gene: TRBV28; J gene: TRBJ1-3; CDR3 protein: CASRSTGAGNTIYF; CDR3 DNA: TGTGCCAGCAGGTCAACAGGGGCGGGAAACACCATATATTTT
D gene: -; clone size: -; V gene: TRBV6-5; J gene: TRBJ1-6; CDR3 protein: CASSSGNSPLHF; CDR3 DNA: TGTGCCAGCAGCAGCGGAAATTCACCCCTCCACTTT
D gene: -; clone size: -; V gene: TRBV20-1; J gene: TRBJ2-3; CDR3 protein: CSAARTDTQYF; CDR3 DNA: TGCAGTGCCGCGCGGACAGATACGCAGTATTTT
D gene: -; clone size: -; V gene: TRBV27; J gene: TRBJ2-7; CDR3 protein: CASSPLGEQRSYEQYF; CDR3 DNA: TGTGCCAGCAGTCCTCTAGGGGAACAGAGATCCTACGAGCAGTACTTC
D gene: -; clone size: -; V gene: TRBV7-7; J gene: TRBJ2-5; CDR3 protein: CASSSQGVQETQYF; CDR3 DNA: TGTGCTAGCAGCTCTCAGGGCGTCCAAGAGACCCAGTACTTC
D gene: -; clone size: once; V gene: TRBV28; J gene: TRBJ2-7; CDR3 protein: CASSLVGGVNYEQYF; CDR3 DNA: TGTGCCAGCAGTTTGGTTGGTGGGGTCAACTACGAGCAGTACTTC
D gene: -; clone size: -; V gene: TRBV30; J gene: TRBJ1-5; CDR3 protein: CAWRYGGGSNQPQHF; CDR3 DNA: TGTGCCTGGAGGTACGGGGGAGGGAGCAATCAGCCCCAGCATTTT
D gene: -; clone size: -; V gene: TRBV7-8; J gene: TRBJ2-3; CDR3 protein: CASTRLGARDTQYF; CDR3 DNA: TGTGCCAGCACCCGACTGGGGGCCAGAGATACGCAGTATTTT
D gene: TRBD2; clone size: -; V gene: TRBV10-3; J gene: TRBJ2-7; CDR3 protein: CAISEPREGYEQYF; CDR3 DNA: TGTGCCATCAGTGAACCGCGGGAGGGTTACGAGCAGTACTTC
D gene: TRBD1; clone size: -; V gene: TRBV6-6; J gene: TRBJ2-1; CDR3 protein: CASSYSGQGVDEQFF; CDR3 DNA: TGTGCCAGCAGTTACTCGGGACAGGGGGTGGATGAGCAGTTCTTC
D gene: -; clone size: few; V gene: TRBV5-1; J gene: TRBJ2-5; CDR3 protein: CASSLYGGQGETQYF; CDR3 DNA: TGCGCCAGCAGCTTGTATGGGGGGCAAGGGGAGACCCAGTACTTC
D gene: -; clone size: few; V gene: TRBV27; J gene: TRBJ1-5; CDR3 protein: CASSPSWGASNQPQHF; CDR3 DNA: TGTGCCAGCAGTCCCTCCTGGGGAGCTAGCAATCAGCCCCAGCATTTT
D gene: -; clone size: few; V gene: TRBV19; J gene: TRBJ1-5; CDR3 protein: CASSRQVNQPQHF; CDR3 DNA: TGTGCCAGCTCAAGACAGGTGAATCAGCCCCAGCATTTT
D gene: -; clone size: -; V gene: TRBV6-1; J gene: TRBJ1-4; CDR3 protein: CASSERVRGNEKLFF; CDR3 DNA: TGTGCCAGCAGTGAAAGGGTCCGGGGAAATGAAAAACTGTTTTTT
D gene: -; clone size: -; V gene: TRBV5-6; J gene: TRBJ2-7; CDR3 protein: CASNLPPSYEQYF; CDR3 DNA: TGTGCCAGCAACCTGCCCCCCTCCTACGAGCAGTACTTC
D gene: TRBD2; clone size: few; V gene: TRBV10-3; J gene: TRBJ2-7; CDR3 protein: CANAAAGTSDSYEQYF; CDR3 DNA: TGTGCCAATGCTGCTGCCGGGACTAGCGACTCCTACGAGCAGTACTTC
D gene: -; clone size: -; V gene: TRBV19; J gene: TRBJ2-3; CDR3 protein: CATMDPASTDTQYF; CDR3 DNA: TGTGCCACTATGGACCCGGCTAGCACAGATACGCAGTATTTT
D gene: -; clone size: many; V gene: TRBV6-1; J gene: TRBJ1-5; CDR3 protein: CASLIRGGTNQPQHF; CDR3 DNA: TGTGCCAGCCTCATTAGGGGAGGGACGAATCAGCCCCAGCATTTT
D gene: TRBD2; clone size: -; V gene: TRBV6-5; J gene: TRBJ2-7; CDR3 protein: CASSLSAGGPSEQYF; CDR3 DNA: TGTGCCAGCAGTTTATCGGCGGGAGGGCCTAGCGAGCAGTACTTC
D gene: -; clone size: -; V gene: TRBV9; J gene: TRBJ1-3; CDR3 protein: CASSPLSGAGNTIYF; CDR3 DNA: TGTGCCAGCAGCCCGCTCTCGGGGGCAGGAAACACCATATATTTT
D gene: -; clone size: -; V gene: TRBV5-8; J gene: TRBJ1-2; CDR3 protein: CASSSLRGAQGYGYTF; CDR3 DNA: TGTGCCAGCAGCTCACTGCGGGGGGCGCAGGGCTATGGCTACACCTTC
D gene: -; clone size: -; V gene: TRBV30; J gene: TRBJ1-2; CDR3 protein: CAWSVRGYYGYTF; CDR3 DNA: TGTGCCTGGAGTGTACGGGGGTACTATGGCTACACCTTC
D gene: TRBD2; clone size: -; V gene: TRBV5-1; J gene: TRBJ2-3; CDR3 protein: CASSPRLADHTDTQYF; CDR3 DNA: TGCGCCAGCAGCCCGAGACTAGCGGATCACACAGATACGCAGTATTTT